A single T cell receptor (beta chain) is shown here with its context. This clonotype was detected only a few times. The antigen it recognizes is unknown. Base quality data are lacking; no much larger clone is found one base away. Ficoll-Paque density gradient centrifugation was used to isolate PBMCs. The data were obtained in a study of T-cell memory formation after mild COVID-19 (dated by TCRdb to the early 2020s). Regarding the complete study: TCR sequence clusters from the two donors were found to be largely donor specific. In two donors, T-cell clones that expanded and contracted after mild COVID-19 were followed by sequencing TCRalpha and TCRbeta repertoires longitudinally. The cohort comprised two young, previously healthy adult volunteers, one female and one male.

The full study reports these points: Whether the second-wave clones peaking on day 37 were SARS-CoV-2 specific was not confirmed. Clones contracting from day 15 to 85 had balanced CD4/CD8 phenotypes, while a second wave expanding from day 15 to 37 was biased towards CD4+. Some responding clones were found in pre-infection memory, which suggests that pre-existing cross-reactive memory T cells took part in the SARS-CoV-2 response. Only a couple of mild cases were covered in the study, and larger cohorts including severe cases with pre-infection samples were considered necessary. Contracting CD4+ clones turned up mainly in the CM and EM memory subsets, whereas EMRA was where CD8+ clones were enriched.

This sample was sequenced with an Illumina NovaSeq 6000. TCRalpha and TCRbeta cDNA libraries were built by 5'RACE with constant-segment primers, adding sample barcodes and unique molecular identifiers. Trizol reagent was used to extract RNA from every sample. Amplification of the libraries took two PCR steps, and the second step added a second sample barcode plus Illumina TruSeq adapters. Sequencing of the libraries was done on an Illumina NovaSeq, producing 2 x 150 bp paired-end reads. The authors processed their data as follows. The reads were demultiplexed and collapsed into UMI-guided consensus sequences using migec v1.2.7. Using mixcr v2.1.11, UMI consensuses were aligned to TRA and TRB V and J templates and then assembled into clonotypes. A clonotype was counted as expanded or contracted only when both edgeR and NoisET called the clonotype significant, with the noise models trained on biological replicates. For edgeR calls, the cutoffs were a false discovery rate-adjusted p below 0.01 and a log2 fold-change threshold of 1. As an exploratory analysis of dynamics, PCA with hierarchical clustering was applied to max-normalized trajectories of the 1000 most abundant clonotypes. The CD4 or CD8 phenotype of responding clones was assigned using the separately sequenced CD4+ and CD8+ repertoires. TCRdb cleaned the public reads at Q25 with fastp, built clones with MiXCR and kept in-frame beta chains. Entries are consolidated by CDR3 protein sequence, retaining the most common genes and DNA. The V and J calls were determined by TCRdb, not by the authors. The sample table records approximately 150,000 distinct CDR3 sequences; roughly 15% of these occur just once. The top ten clonotypes cover roughly 15% of the sample.

V loses 9 bases, J loses 6 bases, and the germline ends lie 14 bases apart. As encoded in the germline V gene, CDR1 is KGHDR while CDR2 is SFDVKD. The CDR3 contains 13 residues, cysteine and phenylalanine counted. Only the CDR3 DNA stays, 39 bases, in frame from base 1. The clonotype was recovered from an adult woman who had mild COVID-19 (a few samples of this study predate the infection). The sample titles of this study are shuffled in the database, so cell type and time point are left out; the donor was told from shared clones. Sequenced material: PBMCs or a T cell subset sorted from them (not recorded which). The rearrangement joined TRBV24-1 to TRBJ1-5, with no reliable assignment of the D segment. The sequenced DNA: TGTGCCACCCTAGAAACCACGGGTCAGCCCCAGCATTTT. Its translation is CATLETTGQPQHF.